Listed here is a single T cell receptor (beta chain). Produced via immunoSEQ multiplex PCR; TCRdb's table is partial and in-frame only. Of 210,000 or so clones listed, 65% to 90% are singletons. The entry originates in a study of blood T cell repertoires in COVID-19. Study summary: T cells, B-cell-depleted T cells, or PBMCs provided the cDNA or gDNA that served as material.

The V end was cut by 1 base, the J end by 4 bases, with 8 bases between. This CDR3 comprises 13 residues. CDR1 and CDR2 (germline): GTSNPN, SVGIG (reference sequence). The chain joins TRBV30 to TRBJ1-5; D possibly corresponds to TRBD1 (5 bases). This receptor was identified in a man aged 45 to 65 with COVID-19, enrolled during active disease. Sequenced sample: peripheral blood. CDR3 sequence reads: CAWSGGGNQPQHF. DNA of the CDR3: TGTGCCTGGAGTGGGGGGGGGAATCAGCCCCAGCATTTT.